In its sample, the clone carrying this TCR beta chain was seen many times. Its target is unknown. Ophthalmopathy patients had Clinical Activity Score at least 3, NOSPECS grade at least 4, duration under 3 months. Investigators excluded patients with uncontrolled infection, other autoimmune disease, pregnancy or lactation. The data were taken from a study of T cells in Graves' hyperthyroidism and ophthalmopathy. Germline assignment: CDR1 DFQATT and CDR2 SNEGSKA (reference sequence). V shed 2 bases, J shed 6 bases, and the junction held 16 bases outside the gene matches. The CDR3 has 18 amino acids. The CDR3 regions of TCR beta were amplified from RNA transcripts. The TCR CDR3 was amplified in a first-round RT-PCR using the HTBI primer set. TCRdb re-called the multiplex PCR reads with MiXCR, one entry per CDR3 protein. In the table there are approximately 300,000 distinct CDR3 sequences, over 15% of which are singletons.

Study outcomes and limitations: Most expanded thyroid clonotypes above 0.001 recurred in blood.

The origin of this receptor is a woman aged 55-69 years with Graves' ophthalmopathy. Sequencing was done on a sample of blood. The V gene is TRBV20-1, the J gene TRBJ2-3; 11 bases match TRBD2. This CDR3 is CSARWVAGGSLSPDTQYF. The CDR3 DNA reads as TGCAGTGCTAGATGGGTAGCGGGGGGGTCTCTGTCTCCGGATACGCAGTATTTT.